This T cell receptor beta chain was sequenced in a study of technical replicates of blood from several donors. TCRdb keeps only in-frame clones here, not all; method: immunoSEQ multiplex PCR. The sample has roughly 62,000 clones, around 92% seen once; the top ten hold less than 5%. Trimming stripped 2 bases from V and 6 bases from J, with 14 bases between. Germline lookup yields CDR1 MNHNS and CDR2 SASEGT. The CDR3 is 15 amino acids. Input material: PBMCs. The V and J genes are TRBV6-1 and TRBJ1-5; D is uncertain. The clonotype was recovered from a human donor in good health. Some clones in this sample may be carry-over from other donors' samples. The CDR3 reads CASSEFLALGQPQHF. CDR3 coding DNA: TGTGCCAGCAGTGAATTTTTGGCTCTTGGTCAGCCCCAGCATTTT.